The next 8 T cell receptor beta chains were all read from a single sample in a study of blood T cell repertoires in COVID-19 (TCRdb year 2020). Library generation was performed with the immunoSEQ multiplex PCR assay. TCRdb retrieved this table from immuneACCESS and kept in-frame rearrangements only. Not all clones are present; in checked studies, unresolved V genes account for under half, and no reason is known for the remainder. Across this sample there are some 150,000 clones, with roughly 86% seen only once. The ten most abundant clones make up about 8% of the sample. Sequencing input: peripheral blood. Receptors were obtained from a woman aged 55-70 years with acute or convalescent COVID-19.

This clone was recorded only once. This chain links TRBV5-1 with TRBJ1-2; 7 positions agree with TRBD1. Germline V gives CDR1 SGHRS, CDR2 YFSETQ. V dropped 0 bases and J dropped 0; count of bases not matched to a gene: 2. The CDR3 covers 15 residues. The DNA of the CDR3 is TGCGCCAGCAGCTTGGTCGGGACAGCTAACTATGGCTACACCTTC. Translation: CASSLVGTANYGYTF.

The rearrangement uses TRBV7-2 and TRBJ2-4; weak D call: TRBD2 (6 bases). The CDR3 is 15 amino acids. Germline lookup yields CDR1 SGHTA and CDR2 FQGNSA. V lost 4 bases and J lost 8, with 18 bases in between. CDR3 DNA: TGTGCCAGCAGCTCGCCAGACACTGGGAGGTACATTCAGTACTTC. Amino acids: CASSSPDTGRYIQYF.

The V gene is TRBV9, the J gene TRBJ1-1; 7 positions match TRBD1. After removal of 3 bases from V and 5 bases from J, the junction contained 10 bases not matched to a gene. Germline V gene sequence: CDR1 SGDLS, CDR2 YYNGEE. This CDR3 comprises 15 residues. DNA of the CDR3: TGTGCCAGCAGCGGAATATCAGGGGGTGGGACTGAAGCTTTCTTT. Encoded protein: CASSGISGGGTEAFF. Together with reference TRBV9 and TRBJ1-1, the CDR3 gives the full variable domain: DSGVTQTPKHLITATGQRVTLRCSPRSGDLSVYWYQQSLDQGLQFLIQYYNGEERAKGNILERFSAQQFPDLHSELNLSSLELGDSALYFCASSGISGGGTEAFFGQGTRLTVV.

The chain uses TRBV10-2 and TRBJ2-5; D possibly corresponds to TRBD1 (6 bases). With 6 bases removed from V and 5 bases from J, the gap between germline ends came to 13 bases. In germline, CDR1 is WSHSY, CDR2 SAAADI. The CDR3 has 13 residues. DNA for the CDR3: TGCGCCAGCAGCCAACAGGGTCGGGAGACCCAGTACTTC. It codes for CASSQQGRETQYF.

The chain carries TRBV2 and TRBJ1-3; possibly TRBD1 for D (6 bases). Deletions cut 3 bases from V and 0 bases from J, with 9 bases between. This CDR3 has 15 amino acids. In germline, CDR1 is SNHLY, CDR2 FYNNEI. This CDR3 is CASSETGISGNTIYF. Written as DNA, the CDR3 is TGTGCCAGCAGTGAGACAGGTATCTCTGGAAACACCATATATTTT.

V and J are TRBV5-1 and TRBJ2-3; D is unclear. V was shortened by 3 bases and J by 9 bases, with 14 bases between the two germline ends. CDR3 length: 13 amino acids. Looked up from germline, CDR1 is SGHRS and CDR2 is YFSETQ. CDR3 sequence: CASSSQSQSTQYF. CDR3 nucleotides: TGCGCCAGCAGCTCCCAATCCCAGTCGACGCAGTATTTT.

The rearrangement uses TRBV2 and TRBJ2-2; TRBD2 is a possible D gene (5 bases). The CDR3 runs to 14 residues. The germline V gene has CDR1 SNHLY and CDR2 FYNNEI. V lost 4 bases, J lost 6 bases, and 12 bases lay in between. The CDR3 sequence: CASSVASKAGELFF. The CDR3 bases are TGTGCCAGCAGTGTTGCTAGCAAGGCCGGGGAGCTGTTTTTT.

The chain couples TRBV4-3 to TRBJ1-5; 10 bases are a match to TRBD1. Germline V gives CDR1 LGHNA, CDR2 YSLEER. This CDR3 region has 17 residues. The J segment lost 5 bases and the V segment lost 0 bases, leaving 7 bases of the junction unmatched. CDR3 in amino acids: CASSQDSRDRGHQPQHF. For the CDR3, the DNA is TGCGCCAGCAGCCAAGATTCGCGGGACAGGGGCCATCAGCCCCAGCATTTT.